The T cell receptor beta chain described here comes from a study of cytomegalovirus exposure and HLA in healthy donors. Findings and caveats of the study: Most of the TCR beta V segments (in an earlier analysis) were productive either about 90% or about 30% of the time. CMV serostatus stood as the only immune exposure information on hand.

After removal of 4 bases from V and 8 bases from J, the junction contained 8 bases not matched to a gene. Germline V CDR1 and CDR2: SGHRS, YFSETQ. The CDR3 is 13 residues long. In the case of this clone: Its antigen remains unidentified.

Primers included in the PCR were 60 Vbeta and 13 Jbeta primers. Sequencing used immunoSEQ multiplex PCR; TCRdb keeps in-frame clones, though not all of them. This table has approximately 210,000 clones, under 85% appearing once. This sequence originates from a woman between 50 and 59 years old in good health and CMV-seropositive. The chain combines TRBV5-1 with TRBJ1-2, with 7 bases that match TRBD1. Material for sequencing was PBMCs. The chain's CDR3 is CASSLDRVRGYTF. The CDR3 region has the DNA TGCGCCAGCAGCCTTGACAGGGTGAGAGGCTACACCTTC. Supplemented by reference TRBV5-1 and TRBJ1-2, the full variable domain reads KAGVTQTPRYLIKTRGQQVTLSCSPISGHRSVSWYQQTPGQGLQFLFEYFSETQRNKGNFPGRFSGRQFSNSRSEMNVSTLELGDSALYLCASSLDRVRGYTFGSGTRLTVV.